Following are 24 T cell receptor beta chains from one sample sequenced in a study of cytomegalovirus exposure and HLA in healthy donors (dated by TCRdb to 2015 to 2018). Library preparation was by the immunoSEQ multiplex PCR assay. A mixture of 60 forward primers for TCR Vbeta segments and 13 reverse primers for TCR Jbeta segments was used in the multiplex PCR. The table was pulled from immuneACCESS by TCRdb, which kept in-frame rearrangements only. Such tables lose some clones; where checked, under half of the loss comes from unresolved V genes, and the rest has no known cause. The sample table records about 150,000 clones; 80% of these occur just once. The leading ten clones occupy 1% of the sample. Sequenced material: PBMCs. The source is a woman in her fifties or sixties in good health and CMV-seropositive.

This clone has only one observation. The chain recombines TRBV6-6 with TRBJ2-7; D is perhaps TRBD1 (6 bases). Germline loops: CDR1 MNHNY, CDR2 SVGAGI (reference sequence). V lost 5 bases, J lost 2 bases, and 7 bases lay in between. The CDR3 covers 12 residues. The CDR3 here is CASSRDTYEQYF. The CDR3 coding sequence is TGTGCCAGCAGTCGGGACACCTACGAGCAGTACTTC.

The chain carries TRBV6-5 and TRBJ1-1; unclear D gene. CDR3 length equals 13 residues. Trimming removed 10 bases at V and 6 bases at J, with 18 bases between. Germline CDR1 and CDR2: MNHEY and SVGAGI. The CDR3 DNA is TGTGCCAACCCGAGGCGCCTATCCCCTGAAGCTTTCTTT. This gives the protein CANPRRLSPEAFF.

The gene calls are TRBV4-1 and TRBJ1-5; possible D gene TRBD1, 5 bases. The CDR3 length is 14 residues. V gave up 0 bases and J gave up 6 bases, with 9 bases separating them. In germline, CDR1 is MGHRA, CDR2 YSYEKL. The chain's CDR3 is CASSQEGVGQPQHF. The CDR3, as DNA: TGCGCCAGCAGCCAAGAAGGGGTAGGTCAGCCCCAGCATTTT.

CDR3 in DNA: TGTGCCAGCAGTCTCCCCCCCCCACACGGGGAGCAGTTCTTC. Its translation: CASSLPPPHGEQFF. The chain uses TRBV28 and TRBJ2-1; D remains unclear. Trimming stripped 5 bases from V and 10 bases from J, with 18 bases between. In germline, CDR1 is MDHEN, CDR2 SYDVKM. There are 14 residues in the CDR3.

The CDR3 DNA reads as TGTGCCAGCAGCAGCATACGTCGGGACATAAACACTGAAGCTTTCTTT. Protein product: CASSSIRRDINTEAFF. The rearrangement joins TRBV28 to TRBJ1-1, with D perhaps TRBD1 (6 bases). This CDR3 is built from 16 residues. CDR1 is MDHEN, CDR2 SYDVKM, per germline. Trimming left V 6 bases short and J 2 bases short, with 19 bases between.

The rearrangement joins TRBV28 to TRBJ2-7; 9 bases align to TRBD1. In germline, CDR1 is MDHEN, CDR2 SYDVKM. The CDR3 is 15 residues long. V lost 6 bases to trimming and J lost 4 bases; unmatched junction nucleotides: 10. The CDR3 loop reads CASSFDRGGFYEQYF. In DNA, the CDR3 is TGTGCCAGCAGCTTCGACAGGGGGGGATTTTACGAGCAGTACTTC.

The CDR3 DNA sequence: TGTGCCAGCAGCTCGATCGCGCTCAGCACAGATACGCAGTATTTT. Translating gives CASSSIALSTDTQYF. This chain joins TRBV7-9 and TRBJ2-3; D uncertain. CDR1 and CDR2 from the germline V gene are SEHNR and FQNEAQ (reference sequence). The CDR3 spans 15 residues. V lost 4 bases, J lost 0 bases, and 11 bases lay in between.

This clone appeared once. The chain employs TRBV2 and TRBJ2-3; perhaps TRBD2 as D (5 bases). V shed 5 bases and J shed 5 bases, with 14 bases lying between them. This CDR3 has 14 amino acids. CDR1 is SNHLY, CDR2 FYNNEI, per germline. In nucleotides, the CDR3 is TGTGCCAGCAGTAGATGGACTGCTGAAGATACGCAGTATTTT. Amino acids: CASSRWTAEDTQYF.

This sequence joins TRBV9 and TRBJ1-2; no clear D. Trimming stripped 0 bases from V and 10 bases from J, with 10 bases between. Germline-derived CDR1 and CDR2 are SGDLS and YYNGEE. There are 12 residues in the CDR3. The CDR3 coding sequence is TGTGCCAGCAGCGTAGGGGAGGAGTCCTACACCTTC. This translates into CASSVGEESYTF.

The chain couples TRBV7-8 to TRBJ1-3; D not certain. The CDR3 extends over 13 amino acids. Germline lookup yields CDR1 SGHVS and CDR2 FQNEAQ. Trimming pared 1 base from V and 8 bases from J, leaving 9 bases between. The CDR3: CASSLDGEDTIYF. The CDR3 DNA sequence: TGTGCCAGCAGCTTAGACGGGGAGGACACCATATATTTT. Combining the CDR3 with reference TRBV7-8 and TRBJ1-3 gives the whole variable domain GAGVSQSPRYKVAKRGQDVALRCDPISGHVSLFWYQQALGQGPEFLTYFQNEAQLDKSGLPSDRFFAERPEGSVSTLKIQRTQQEDSAVYLCASSLDGEDTIYFGEGSWLTVV.

The chain's CDR3 is CASSSTVNYGYTF. CDR3 coding DNA: TGTGCCAGCAGTTCGACAGTCAACTATGGCTACACCTTC. The rearrangement joins TRBV27 to TRBJ1-2, with a tentative D call TRBD1 (5 bases). The CDR3 totals 13 residues. V dropped 4 bases and J dropped 2 bases, with 8 bases sitting between them. Germline-derived CDR1 and CDR2 are MNHEY and SMNVEV (reference sequence).

This clone has just one count. The rearrangement uses TRBV21-1 and TRBJ2-2; the table calls TRBD1, which could not be checked here. TRBV21-1 is a recognized pseudogene. The CDR3 is made up of 16 amino acids. CDR3 loop: CASSKEGGSGPGELFF. CDR3 DNA sequence: TGTGCCAGCAGCAAAGAGGGCGGATCAGGGCCCGGGGAGCTGTTTTTT.

This clone was picked up a small number of times. The V gene is TRBV2, the J gene TRBJ1-5, with 10 bases fitting TRBD1. Germline V gene sequence: CDR1 SNHLY, CDR2 FYNNEI. CDR3 length: 16 residues. V was clipped by 4 bases and J by 4 bases; unmatched bases: 7. For the CDR3, the DNA is TGTGCCAGCAGTGTCGTGGGACAGGGGATTAATCAGCCCCAGCATTTT. Translation gives CASSVVGQGINQPQHF. The variable domain in full, with the rest retrieved from reference TRBV2 and TRBJ1-5, is EPEVTQTPSHQVTQMGQEVILRCVPISNHLYFYWYRQILGQKVEFLVSFYNNEISEKSEIFDDQFSVERPDGSNFTLKIRSTKLEDSAMYFCASSVVGQGINQPQHFGDGTRLSIL.

The rearrangement uses TRBV6-5 and TRBJ2-7, with a possible D match to TRBD1 (6 bases). The length of the CDR3 is 13 residues. Trimming pared 9 bases from V and 5 bases from J, leaving 17 bases between. The V gene's germline CDR1 is MNHEY and CDR2 SVGAGI. In nucleotides, the CDR3 is TGTGCCAGTACAGGGAGTCTGTTGAACGAGCAGTACTTC. Translated, it gives CASTGSLLNEQYF.

The gene calls are TRBV29-1 and TRBJ1-6; 11 bases fit TRBD1. The CDR3 is 13 amino acids. The V gene's germline CDR1 is SQVTM and CDR2 ANQGSEA. This CDR3 is CSARDRGDSPLHF. As DNA, the CDR3 is TGCAGTGCGCGGGACAGGGGGGACTCACCCCTCCACTTT.

This clone was detected once. V is TRBV28 and J is TRBJ2-1, with 12 positions matching TRBD2. The CDR3 extends over 14 amino acids. V trimming: 5 bases; J trimming: 8 bases; junction bases outside the gene matches: 4. Looked up from germline, CDR1 is MDHEN and CDR2 is SYDVKM. CDR3 residues: CASSRTSGKDEQFF. Here the CDR3 DNA reads TGTGCCAGCAGTCGGACTAGCGGGAAGGATGAGCAGTTCTTC.

The chain uses TRBV19 and TRBJ2-7; D is undetermined. CDR1 and CDR2 from the germline V gene are LNHDA and SQIVND (reference sequence). Between the trimmed V and J ends, which lost 4 bases and 3 bases, there was a span of 7 bases. CDR3 length equals 12 residues. For the CDR3, the DNA is TGTGCCAGTAGTACCCCGCGCTACGAGCAGTACTTC. This encodes CASSTPRYEQYF. The full variable domain, completed using reference TRBV19 and TRBJ2-7, is DGGITQSPKYLFRKEGQNVTLSCEQNLNHDAMYWYRQDPGQGLRLIYYSQIVNDFQKGDIAEGYSVSREKKESFPLTVTSAQKNPTAFYLCASSTPRYEQYFGPGTRLTVT.

The chain uses TRBV19 and TRBJ1-5; TRBD1 aligns across 7 bases. The CDR3 has 15 residues. Germline V CDR1 and CDR2: LNHDA, SQIVND (reference sequence). Trimming took 4 bases from V and 3 from J; bases not matched to a gene: 6. CDR3 DNA: TGTGCCAGTAGTACCCTGGGACAGCTCAATCAGCCCCAGCATTTT. Protein: CASSTLGQLNQPQHF.

The chain links TRBV19 to TRBJ1-2; D unresolved. Germline V lookup: CDR1 LNHDA, CDR2 SQIVND (reference sequence). This CDR3 is 13 amino acids long. Trimming took off 3 bases at V and 4 bases at J, with 9 bases between the two ends. In nucleotides, the CDR3 is TGTGCCAGTAGTATGATACAGCTCTATGGCTACACCTTC. Translation gives CASSMIQLYGYTF.

The DNA of the CDR3 is TGTGCCAGCAGTCCCATCGACAGACTGAACACTGAAGCTTTCTTT. Translated: CASSPIDRLNTEAFF. The chain has TRBV28 and TRBJ1-1; possibly TRBD1 for D (5 bases). With 5 bases removed from V and 0 bases from J, the gap between germline ends came to 13 bases. Germline V gives CDR1 MDHEN, CDR2 SYDVKM. The CDR3 extends over 15 amino acids.

The V gene is TRBV19, the J gene TRBJ2-1; 7 nucleotides agree with TRBD1. The CDR3 loop spans 15 amino acids. From germline, CDR1 is LNHDA and CDR2 SQIVND (reference sequence). The V segment lost 5 bases and the J segment 7 bases; nucleotides outside the gene matches: 11. CDR3 region: CASSFGTAGPNEQFF. DNA for the CDR3: TGTGCCAGTAGTTTCGGGACAGCCGGGCCTAATGAGCAGTTCTTC. Complete variable domain (other parts from reference TRBV19 and TRBJ2-1): DGGITQSPKYLFRKEGQNVTLSCEQNLNHDAMYWYRQDPGQGLRLIYYSQIVNDFQKGDIAEGYSVSREKKESFPLTVTSAQKNPTAFYLCASSFGTAGPNEQFFGPGTRLTVL.

The chain's CDR3 is CSVGQGWTEAFF. CDR3 bases: TGCAGCGTAGGACAGGGTTGGACTGAAGCTTTCTTT. V is TRBV29-1 and J is TRBJ1-1; 8 bases are a match to TRBD1. The germline CDR1 and CDR2 sequences are SQVTM and ANQGSEA. The CDR3 length is 12 residues. V lost 6 bases and J lost 5; bases outside the gene matches: 5.

J is TRBJ1-1 and V is TRBV18; a possible D gene is TRBD1 (5 bases). Trimming left V 2 bases short and J 5 bases short, with 12 bases between. Germline-derived CDR1 and CDR2 are KGHSH and LQKENI. CDR3 size: 14 residues. Written as DNA, the CDR3 is TGTGCCAGCTCACCATCGCAGGGAGGGACTGAAGCTTTCTTT. It yields the protein CASSPSQGGTEAFF.

The genes are TRBV7-9 and TRBJ1-6; D gene uncertain. The CDR3 has 13 amino acids. Germline loops: CDR1 SEHNR, CDR2 FQNEAQ (reference sequence). Trimming took 1 base from V and 10 from J, leaving 8 bases between them. CDR3 region: CASSLGVGSPLHF. The CDR3 nucleotides read TGTGCCAGCAGCTTAGGGGTCGGGTCACCCCTCCACTTT.